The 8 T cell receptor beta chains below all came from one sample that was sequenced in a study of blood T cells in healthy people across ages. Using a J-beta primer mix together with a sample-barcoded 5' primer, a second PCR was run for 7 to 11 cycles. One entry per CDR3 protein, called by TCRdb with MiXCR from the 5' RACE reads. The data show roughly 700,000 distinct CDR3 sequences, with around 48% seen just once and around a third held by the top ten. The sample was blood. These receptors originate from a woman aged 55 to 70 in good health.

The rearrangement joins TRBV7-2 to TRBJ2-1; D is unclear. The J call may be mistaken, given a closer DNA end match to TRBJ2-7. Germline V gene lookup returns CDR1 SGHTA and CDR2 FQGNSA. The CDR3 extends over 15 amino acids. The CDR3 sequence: CASSLHADYYNEQYF. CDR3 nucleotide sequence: TGTGCCAGCAGCTTACATGCGGATTACTACAATGAGCAGTACTTC.

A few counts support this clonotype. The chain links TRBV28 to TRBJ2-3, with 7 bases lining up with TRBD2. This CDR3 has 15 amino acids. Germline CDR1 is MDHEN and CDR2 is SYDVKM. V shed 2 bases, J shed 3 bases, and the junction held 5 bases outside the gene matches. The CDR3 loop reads CASSLDAGATDTQYF. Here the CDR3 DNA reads TGTGCCAGCAGTTTAGATGCGGGAGCAACAGATACGCAGTATTTT.

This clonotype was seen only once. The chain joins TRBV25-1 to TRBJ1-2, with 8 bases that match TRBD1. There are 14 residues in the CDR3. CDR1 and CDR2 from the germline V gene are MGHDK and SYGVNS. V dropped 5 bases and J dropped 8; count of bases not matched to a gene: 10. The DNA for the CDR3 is TGTGCCAGCAGTCCCGAACCAGGGGGCGGCGGCTACACCTTC. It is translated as CASSPEPGGGGYTF.

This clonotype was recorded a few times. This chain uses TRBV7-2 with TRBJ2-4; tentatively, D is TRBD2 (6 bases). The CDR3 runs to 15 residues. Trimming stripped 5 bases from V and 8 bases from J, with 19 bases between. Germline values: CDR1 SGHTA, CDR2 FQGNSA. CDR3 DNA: TGTGCCAGCAGCCCCGAGGGAGGTCGGGTGTACATTCAGTACTTC. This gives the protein CASSPEGGRVYIQYF.

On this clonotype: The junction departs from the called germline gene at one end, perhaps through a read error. The CDR3 reads CASKRGQREDEQYF. The CDR3 region has the DNA TGTGCAAGCAAGAGGGGGCAAAGGGAGGACGAGCAGTACTTC. The chain recombines TRBV6-1 with TRBJ2-5, with D possibly TRBD1 on 7 matching bases. The DNA end lines up better with TRBJ2-7; the J call may be wrong. The V gene's germline CDR1 is MNHNS and CDR2 SASEGT. The length of the CDR3 is 14 residues.

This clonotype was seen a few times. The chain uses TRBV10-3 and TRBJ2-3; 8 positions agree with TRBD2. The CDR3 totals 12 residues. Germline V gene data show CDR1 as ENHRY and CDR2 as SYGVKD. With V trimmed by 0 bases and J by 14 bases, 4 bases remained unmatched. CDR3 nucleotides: TGTGCCATCAGTGAGTCGAAGCGGGAGTGGTATTTT. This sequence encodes CAISESKREWYF.

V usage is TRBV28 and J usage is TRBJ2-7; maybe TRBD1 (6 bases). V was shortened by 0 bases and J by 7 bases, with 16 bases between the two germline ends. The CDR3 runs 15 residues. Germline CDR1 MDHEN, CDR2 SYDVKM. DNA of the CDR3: TGTGCCAGCAGTTTATGGTCGCAGGGGAATCGGGAGCAGTACTTC. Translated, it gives CASSLWSQGNREQYF.

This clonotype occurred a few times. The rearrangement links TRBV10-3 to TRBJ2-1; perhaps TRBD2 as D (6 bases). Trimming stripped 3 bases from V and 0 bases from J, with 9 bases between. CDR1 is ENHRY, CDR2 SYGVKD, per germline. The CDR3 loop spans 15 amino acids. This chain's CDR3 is CAISDSGSSYNEQFF. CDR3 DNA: TGTGCCATCAGTGATTCCGGGAGCTCCTACAATGAGCAGTTCTTC.